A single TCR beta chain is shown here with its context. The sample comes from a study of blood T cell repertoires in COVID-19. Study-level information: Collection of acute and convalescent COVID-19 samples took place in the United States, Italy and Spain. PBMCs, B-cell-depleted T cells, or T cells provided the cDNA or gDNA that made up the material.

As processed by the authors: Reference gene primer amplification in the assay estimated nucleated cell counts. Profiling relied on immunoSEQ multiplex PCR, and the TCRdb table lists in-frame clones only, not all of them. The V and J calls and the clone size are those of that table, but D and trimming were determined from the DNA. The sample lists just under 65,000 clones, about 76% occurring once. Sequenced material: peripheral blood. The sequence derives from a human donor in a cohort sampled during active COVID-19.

CDR3 nucleotides: TGTGCCAGCAGTTTTCCCGGTTATGGTGGCTACACCTTC. This encodes CASSFPGYGGYTF. The J gene is TRBJ1-2, the V gene TRBV28; D not certain. Germline lookup yields CDR1 MDHEN and CDR2 SYDVKM. The CDR3 is 13 amino acids. V lost 3 bases and J lost 7, with 12 bases in between.